What follows are 8 T cell receptor beta chains derived from one specimen sequenced in a study of OX40 agonist ivuxolimab in advanced cancers. Only in-frame clones appear in the TCRdb table, and some are missing; sequencing was by immunoSEQ multiplex PCR. The table records over 75,000 clones, over 75% of them present only once. The sample here was CD4+ or CD8+ T cells sorted from blood, taken in a trial of the OX40 agonist ivuxolimab. These receptors were taken from an adult with an advanced solid tumor such as melanoma, head and neck, liver or kidney cancer.

This chain uses TRBV6-1 with TRBJ1-5, with TRBD1 identical over 7 bases. The germline V gene encodes CDR1 MNHNS and CDR2 SASEGT. Trimming cost V 6 bases and J 6 bases; bases outside gene matches: 8. The CDR3 extends over 14 amino acids. The CDR3 nucleotides read TGTGCCAGCAGATCACAGGGGATCCCTCAGCCCCAGCATTTT. This encodes CASRSQGIPQPQHF.

The rearrangement joins TRBV5-4 to TRBJ2-1, with 11 nucleotides matching TRBD1. The V gene's germline CDR1 is SGHNT and CDR2 YYREEE (reference sequence). Germline trimming cut 6 bases from V and 2 bases from J; bases unmatched to any gene: 1. This CDR3 is built from 14 residues. CDR3: CASTGQGAYNEQFF. The CDR3 DNA reads as TGTGCCAGCACGGGACAGGGGGCCTACAATGAGCAGTTCTTC. Full variable domain (missing parts from reference TRBV5-4 and TRBJ2-1): ETGVTQSPTHLIKTRGQQVTLRCSSQSGHNTVSWYQQALGQGPQFIFQYYREEENGRGNFPPRFSGLQFPNYSSELNVNALELDDSALYLCASTGQGAYNEQFFGPGTRLTVL.

The V and J genes are TRBV6-6 and TRBJ1-5; D gene unclear. Trimming cost V 4 bases and J 2 bases, with 9 bases left between them. CDR3 length: 14 residues. Germline V lookup: CDR1 MNHNY, CDR2 SVGAGI (reference sequence). The CDR3 nucleotides are TGTGCCAGCAGTTCCGGACGGGGCAATCAGCCCCAGCATTTT. Encoded protein: CASSSGRGNQPQHF.

The chain carries TRBV19 and TRBJ2-3; tentatively, D is TRBD2 (5 bases). Trimming shortened V by 5 bases and J by 5 bases, and 20 bases separated the two germline ends. The CDR3 consists of 16 residues. Germline lookup yields CDR1 LNHDA and CDR2 SQIVND (reference sequence). CDR3 region: CASSPGGPPGRDTQYF. The DNA for the CDR3 is TGTGCCAGTAGTCCCGGAGGCCCACCGGGGAGAGATACGCAGTATTTT.

The chain is built from TRBV28 and TRBJ1-4, with D possibly matching TRBD1 (6 bases). The CDR3 runs to 14 residues. V lost 3 bases to trimming and J lost 7 bases, with 12 bases between them. CDR1 and CDR2 from the germline V gene are MDHEN and SYDVKM. The CDR3, as DNA: TGTGCCAGCAGTTTGGGGGGGGCGCTTGAAAAACTGTTTTTT. Its protein product is CASSLGGALEKLFF. The variable domain in full, with the rest retrieved from reference TRBV28 and TRBJ1-4, is DVKVTQSSRYLVKRTGEKVFLECVQDMDHENMFWYRQDPGLGLRLIYFSYDVKMKEKGDIPEGYSVSREKKERFSLILESASTNQTSMYLCASSLGGALEKLFFGSGTQLSVL.

The chain is built from TRBV27 and TRBJ1-1; D may be TRBD1 (5 bases). Germline CDR1 reads MNHEY; CDR2 reads SMNVEV (reference sequence). This CDR3 is 16 amino acids long. V shed 7 bases and J shed 4 bases, with 22 bases lying between them. The CDR3 region is CASKGSVGYGGTEAFF. The CDR3 DNA reads TGTGCCAGCAAGGGTTCGGTTGGGTACGGGGGCACTGAAGCTTTCTTT.

This sequence joins TRBV7-2 and TRBJ1-1; maybe TRBD1 (6 bases). CDR1 and CDR2 from the germline V gene are SGHTA and FQGNSA. V lost 4 bases and J 1 base, leaving 13 bases between the germline ends. The CDR3 length is 15 residues. The CDR3 loop reads CASSWGGGRNTEAFF. DNA of the CDR3: TGTGCCAGCAGCTGGGGCGGGGGGCGGAACACTGAAGCTTTCTTT.

CDR3 bases: TGCAGTGCAAGGACACCGGAGACCCAGTACTTC. Its translation: CSARTPETQYF. The chain joins TRBV20-1 to TRBJ2-5; D perhaps matches TRBD1 (5 bases). Per germline, CDR1 DFQATT and CDR2 SNEGSKA (reference sequence). The CDR3 length is 11 residues. Deletions cut 6 bases from V and 5 bases from J, with 10 bases between.